A few counts support the clone carrying this T cell receptor (beta chain). Its specificity is unknown. Each CDR3 protein is one row after TCRdb ran MiXCR on the 5' RACE reads. The data contain a few hundred thousand distinct CDR3 sequences, about 20% of them singletons. The CDR3 is made up of 18 amino acids. The J segment lost 2 bases and the V segment lost 2 bases, leaving 14 bases of the junction unmatched. The germline V gene has CDR1 KGHSH and CDR2 LQKENI. This specimen belongs to a study of CD8 T cells in ankylosing spondylitis. Study-wide results and limits: Reactive arthritis synovial fluid and blood were previously reported to contain some motif variants. Several highly homologous variants formed a TCR beta motif that appeared characteristic of ankylosing spondylitis blood.

The chain has TRBV18 and TRBJ1-1; 7 nucleotides line up with TRBD1. The TCR originated in a male donor with ankylosing spondylitis. Specimen: blood, either unsorted or a sorted T cell fraction (not recorded which). CDR3 sequence: CASSPLEQGDWPNTEAFF. CDR3 sequence (DNA): TGTGCCAGCTCACCATTGGAGCAGGGGGATTGGCCAAACACTGAAGCTTTCTTT.